The 7 T cell receptor beta chains below were found in one sample sequenced in a study of cytomegalovirus exposure and HLA in healthy donors. PCR employed 60 Vbeta and 13 Jbeta primers. Sequenced by immunoSEQ multiplex PCR; TCRdb stores in-frame clones only, minus some. The sample lists a few hundred thousand clones, around 80% occurring once. Sequencing was done on a sample of PBMCs. These receptor sequences come from a woman aged 40 to 50 in good health and CMV-seronegative.

This rearrangement joins TRBV11-2 to TRBJ1-6; D is unresolved. Germline CDR1 SGHAT, CDR2 FQNNGV. Trimming took off 1 base at V and 9 bases at J, with 16 bases between the two ends. The CDR3 covers 16 residues. The CDR3 reads CASSLGALESSSPLHF. In DNA form, the CDR3 reads TGTGCCAGCAGCTTAGGAGCCCTCGAAAGTAGTTCACCCCTCCACTTT.

V usage is TRBV19 and J usage is TRBJ1-6; maybe TRBD1 (5 bases). This CDR3 spans 16 amino acids. Germline values: CDR1 LNHDA, CDR2 SQIVND (reference sequence). V shed 5 bases and J shed 7 bases, with 18 bases lying between them. This CDR3 is CASSAYQGFSNSPLHF. The DNA of the CDR3 is TGTGCCAGTAGTGCTTACCAGGGTTTTTCAAATTCACCCCTCCACTTT.

The rearrangement links TRBV28 to TRBJ1-4; a possible D gene is TRBD1 (5 bases). V was clipped by 5 bases and J by 8 bases, with 15 bases between them. The V gene's germline CDR1 is MDHEN and CDR2 SYDVKM. The CDR3 contains 14 residues. CDR3 sequence reads: CASSPPQGREKLFF. The CDR3 nucleotides are TGTGCCAGCAGTCCCCCGCAGGGTCGAGAAAAACTGTTTTTT.

This sequence joins TRBV14 and TRBJ2-6; 8 nucleotides line up with TRBD1. Germline CDR1 reads SGHDN; CDR2 reads FVKESK. Germline trimming cut 4 bases from V and 0 bases from J; bases unmatched to any gene: 11. The CDR3 loop spans 19 amino acids. CDR3 in amino acids: CASSPIPGTGSSGANVLTF. The CDR3 DNA sequence: TGTGCCAGCAGCCCCATCCCCGGGACAGGATCCTCTGGGGCCAACGTCCTGACTTTC. Looking up the rest from reference TRBV14 and TRBJ2-6 gives the full variable domain: EAGVTQFPSHSVIEKGQTVTLRCDPISGHDNLYWYRRVMGKEIKFLLHFVKESKQDESGMPNNRFLAERTGGTYSTLKVQPAELEDSGVYFCASSPIPGTGSSGANVLTFGAGSRLTVL.

The genes are TRBV28 and TRBJ1-5; 7 bases line up with TRBD1. The germline gives CDR1 MDHEN, CDR2 SYDVKM. The CDR3 spans 16 residues. J was trimmed by 7 bases and V by 1 base; bases with no gene match: 10. CDR3: CASSLSATGVGQPQHF. CDR3 nucleotides: TGTGCCAGCAGTTTATCTGCCACAGGGGTAGGACAGCCCCAGCATTTT.

This clone has just a few counts. The chain links TRBV4-1 to TRBJ1-1; tentative D call: TRBD1 (6 bases). The V end lost 1 base, the J end lost 7 bases, and 13 bases lay between the germline ends. This CDR3 has 14 amino acids. The germline V gene has CDR1 MGHRA and CDR2 YSYEKL. The CDR3 nucleotides are TGCGCCAGCAGCCAAGGGCAGGGGATAAGTGAAGCTTTCTTT. Translating gives CASSQGQGISEAFF.

The rearrangement links TRBV7-8 to TRBJ1-2; 9 positions agree with TRBD1. The CDR3 contains 16 residues. Germline V lookup: CDR1 SGHVS, CDR2 FQNEAQ. The junction had 5 bases not matched to a gene; V was cut back by 1 base and J by 2 bases. The CDR3 DNA follows: TGTGCCAGCAGCTTAGGGGCCGGGACAGGGAACTATGGCTACACCTTC. Its protein is CASSLGAGTGNYGYTF.